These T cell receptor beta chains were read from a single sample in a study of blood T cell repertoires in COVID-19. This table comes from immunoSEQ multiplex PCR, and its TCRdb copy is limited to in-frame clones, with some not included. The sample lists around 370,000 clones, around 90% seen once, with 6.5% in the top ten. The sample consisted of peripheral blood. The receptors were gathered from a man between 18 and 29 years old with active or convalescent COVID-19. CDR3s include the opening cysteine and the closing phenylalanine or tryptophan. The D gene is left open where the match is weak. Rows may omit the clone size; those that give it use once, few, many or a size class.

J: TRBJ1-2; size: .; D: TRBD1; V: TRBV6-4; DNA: TGTGCCAGCAGACCTCAGGGGGCGCAGGGCTATGGCTACACCTTC; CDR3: CASRPQGAQGYGYTF
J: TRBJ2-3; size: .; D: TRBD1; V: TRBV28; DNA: TGTGCCATCCTTTCAGGGGGCCTTGGAGGGAATCTTGACACAGATACGCAGTATTTT; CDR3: CAILSGGLGGNLDTDTQYF
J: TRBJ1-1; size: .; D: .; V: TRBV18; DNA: TGTGCCAGCTCACGAGAAGTGAACACTGAAGCTTTCTTT; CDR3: CASSREVNTEAFF
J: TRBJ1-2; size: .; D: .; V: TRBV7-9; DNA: TGTGCCAGCAGCTTAGAGCGGGGGATCAGCTATGGCTACACCTTC; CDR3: CASSLERGISYGYTF
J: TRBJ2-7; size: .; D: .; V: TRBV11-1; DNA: TGTGCCAGCAGCTTAGTTCCGTACGAGCAGTACTTC; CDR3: CASSLVPYEQYF
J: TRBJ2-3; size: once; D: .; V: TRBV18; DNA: TGTGCCAGCTCACCACAACCCCGACAGACTAGCACAGATACGCAGTATTTT; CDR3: CASSPQPRQTSTDTQYF
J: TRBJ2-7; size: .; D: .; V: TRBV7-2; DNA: TGTGCCAGCAGCCCCCAGGGGCAGGGCTACGAGCAGTACTTC; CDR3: CASSPQGQGYEQYF
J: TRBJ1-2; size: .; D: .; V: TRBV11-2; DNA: TGTGCCAGCAGCTTAGATCCGTCTAACTATGGCTACACCTTC; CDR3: CASSLDPSNYGYTF
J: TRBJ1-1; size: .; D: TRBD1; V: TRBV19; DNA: TGTGCCAGTAGTATAGTCGGCAGGGGGCAAACTGAAGCTTTCTTT; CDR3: CASSIVGRGQTEAFF
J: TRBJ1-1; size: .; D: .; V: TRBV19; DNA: TGTGCCAGTCTAGTTGGTCCCCGAGGGACTGAAGCTTTCTTT; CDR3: CASLVGPRGTEAFF
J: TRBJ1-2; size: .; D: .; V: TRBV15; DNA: TGTGCCACCAGCAGAGATCCTAATAACTATGGCTACACCTTC; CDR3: CATSRDPNNYGYTF
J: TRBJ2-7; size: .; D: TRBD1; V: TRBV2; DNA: TGTGCCAGCACCATATACAGGGGCGGCGAGCAGTACTTC; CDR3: CASTIYRGGEQYF
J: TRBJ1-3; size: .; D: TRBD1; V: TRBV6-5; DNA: TGTGCCAGCAGTTACTCGTCAGGGGGTGCTGGAAACACCATATATTTT; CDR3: CASSYSSGGAGNTIYF
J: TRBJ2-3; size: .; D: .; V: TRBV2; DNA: TGTGCCAGCAGTAGCGGGTTAGCTAGCACAGATACGCAGTATTTT; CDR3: CASSSGLASTDTQYF
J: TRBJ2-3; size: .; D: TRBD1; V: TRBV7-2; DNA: TGTGCCAGCAGCTTACAGGGGGCCACTGGCACAGATACGCAGTATTTT; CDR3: CASSLQGATGTDTQYF
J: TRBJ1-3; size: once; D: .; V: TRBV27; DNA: TGTGCCAGCAGTTTCCTTGGTTCCGGTTCTGGAAACACCATATATTTT; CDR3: CASSFLGSGSGNTIYF
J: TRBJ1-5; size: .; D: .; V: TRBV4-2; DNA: TGTGCCAGCAGCCAAGGGCCGGGACTCCAGAATGAGGGCAATCAGCCCCAGCATTTT; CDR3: CASSQGPGLQNEGNQPQHF
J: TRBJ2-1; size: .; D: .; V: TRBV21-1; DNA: TGTGCCAGCAGCAAGACTAGCGCCTACAATGAGCAGTTCTTC; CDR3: CASSKTSAYNEQFF
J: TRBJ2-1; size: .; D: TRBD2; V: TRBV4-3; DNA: TGCGCCAGCAGCCCCTCCCAAATAGCGGGAGGCTACAATGAGCAGTTCTTC; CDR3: CASSPSQIAGGYNEQFF
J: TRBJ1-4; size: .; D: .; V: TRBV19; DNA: TGTGCAAGTAGGAGGAGGCAGGATAATGAAAAACTGTTTTTT; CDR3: CASRRRQDNEKLFF
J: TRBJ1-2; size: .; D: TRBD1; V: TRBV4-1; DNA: TGCGCCAGCACCGCGGGACAGGGGGCGTATGGCTACACCTTC; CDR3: CASTAGQGAYGYTF
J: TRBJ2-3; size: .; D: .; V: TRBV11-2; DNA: TGTGCCAGCAGCCAAACCGGGGACACCAGCACAGATACGCAGTATTTT; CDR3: CASSQTGDTSTDTQYF
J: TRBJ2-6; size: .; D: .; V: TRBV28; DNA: TGTGCCAGCAGTTTGGGGAGGTCGTCTGGGGCCAACGTCCTGACTTTC; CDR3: CASSLGRSSGANVLTF
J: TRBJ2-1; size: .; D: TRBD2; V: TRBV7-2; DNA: TGTGCCAGCAGCCCGGGGGGGACAAACAATGAGCAGTTCTTC; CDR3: CASSPGGTNNEQFF
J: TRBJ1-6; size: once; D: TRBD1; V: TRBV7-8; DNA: TGTGCCAGCAGCATACAACAGGGGCGTTTAGGACCCCTCCACTTT; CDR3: CASSIQQGRLGPLHF
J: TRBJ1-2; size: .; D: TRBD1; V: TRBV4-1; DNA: TGCGCCAGCAGCCAAGAGGTGAAGGGGGCGGACTATGGCTACACCTTC; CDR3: CASSQEVKGADYGYTF
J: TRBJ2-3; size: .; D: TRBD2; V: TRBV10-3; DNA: TGTGCCATCAGCGTTTCGCGGGGGGGCGTGGATACGCAGTATTTT; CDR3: CAISVSRGGVDTQYF